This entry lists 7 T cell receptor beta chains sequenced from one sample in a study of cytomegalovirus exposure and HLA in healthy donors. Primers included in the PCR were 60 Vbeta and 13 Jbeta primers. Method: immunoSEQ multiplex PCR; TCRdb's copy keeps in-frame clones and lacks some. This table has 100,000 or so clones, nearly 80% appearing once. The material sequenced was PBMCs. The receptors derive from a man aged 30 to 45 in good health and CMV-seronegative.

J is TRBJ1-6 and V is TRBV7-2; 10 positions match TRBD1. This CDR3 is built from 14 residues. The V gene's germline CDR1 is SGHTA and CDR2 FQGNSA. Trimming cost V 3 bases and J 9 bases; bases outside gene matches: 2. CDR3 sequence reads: CASSFGQGGSPLHF. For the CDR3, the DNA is TGTGCCAGCAGCTTTGGACAGGGGGGTTCACCCCTCCACTTT. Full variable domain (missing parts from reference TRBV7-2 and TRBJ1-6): GAGVSQSPSNKVTEKGKDVELRCDPISGHTALYWYRQSLGQGLEFLIYFQGNSAPDKSGLPSDRFSAERTGGSVSTLTIQRTQQEDSAVYLCASSFGQGGSPLHFGNGTRLTVT.

CDR3 amino acids: CASNGQAYEQYF. CDR3 DNA: TGTGCCAGCAATGGACAGGCCTACGAGCAGTACTTC. The rearrangement links TRBV28 to TRBJ2-7; TRBD1 matches 7 bases. Losses at the gene ends were 7 bases for V and 2 bases for J; bases not matched to a gene: 2. The CDR3 totals 12 residues. CDR1 and CDR2 (germline): MDHEN, SYDVKM.

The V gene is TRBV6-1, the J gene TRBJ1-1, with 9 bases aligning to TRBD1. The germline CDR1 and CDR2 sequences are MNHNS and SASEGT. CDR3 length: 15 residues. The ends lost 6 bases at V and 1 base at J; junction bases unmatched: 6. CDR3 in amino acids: CASRMKGQGNTEAFF. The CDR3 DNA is TGTGCCAGCAGAATGAAGGGACAGGGGAACACTGAAGCTTTCTTT.

The CDR3, as DNA: TGTGCCAGCAGTGAACTACTAATCTACAATGAGCAGTTCTTC. This codes for CASSELLIYNEQFF. J is TRBJ2-1 and V is TRBV6-1; no definite D call. Trimming left V 2 bases short and J 3 bases short, with 8 bases between. The length of the CDR3 is 14 residues. Germline assignment: CDR1 MNHNS and CDR2 SASEGT.

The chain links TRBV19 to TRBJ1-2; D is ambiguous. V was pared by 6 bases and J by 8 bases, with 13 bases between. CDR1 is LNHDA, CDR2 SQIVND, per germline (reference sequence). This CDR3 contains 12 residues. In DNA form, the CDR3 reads TGTGCCAGTAGGAGCGAGGGCGACGGCTACACCTTC. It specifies CASRSEGDGYTF.

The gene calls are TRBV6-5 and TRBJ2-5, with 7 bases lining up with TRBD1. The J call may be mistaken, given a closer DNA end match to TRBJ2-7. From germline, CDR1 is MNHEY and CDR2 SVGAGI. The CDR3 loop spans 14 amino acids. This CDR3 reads CASSSQGETYEQYF. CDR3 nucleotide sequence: TGTGCCAGCAGTTCGCAGGGGGAAACCTACGAGCAGTACTTC.

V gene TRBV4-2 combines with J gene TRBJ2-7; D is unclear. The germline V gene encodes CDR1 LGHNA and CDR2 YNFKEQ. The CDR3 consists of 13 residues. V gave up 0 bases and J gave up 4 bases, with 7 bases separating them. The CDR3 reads CASSQEGGYEQYF. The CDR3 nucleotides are TGTGCCAGCAGCCAAGAAGGCGGTTACGAGCAGTACTTC.